The 26 T cell receptor beta chains presented below share a single source sample, sequenced in a study of shared clonotypes between healthy human individuals. Measured with immunoSEQ multiplex PCR; TCRdb has only the in-frame clones, and not every one. The sample shows 2 million to 2.5 million clones, 90% to 95% of them seen only once. The sequenced sample was naive CD4+ T cells sorted from blood. The subset is: CD45RA+ positively selected. The source of these receptors is a man aged 18 to 30 in good health.

A single count supports this clone. This chain connects TRBV6-4 to TRBJ1-2; perhaps TRBD1 as D (5 bases). Germline lookup yields CDR1 MRHNA and CDR2 SNTAGT. This CDR3 region has 17 residues. Deletions cut 2 bases from V and 8 bases from J, with 24 bases between. CDR3 region: CASSDKVREGPRVGYTF. DNA for the CDR3: TGTGCCAGCAGTGACAAAGTTCGGGAGGGGCCTAGGGTGGGCTACACCTTC.

The CDR3 DNA reads TGCGCCAGCAGCCCCGGGGCAGGGGTCACCGGGGAGCTGTTTTTT. Translating it yields CASSPGAGVTGELFF. The V call is TRBV5-1, the J call TRBJ2-2; D possibly corresponds to TRBD1 (6 bases). The CDR3 extends over 15 amino acids. The germline gives CDR1 SGHRS, CDR2 YFSETQ. V was pared by 4 bases and J by 4 bases, with 14 bases between.

This clone is a singleton in its sample. V usage is TRBV5-1 and J usage is TRBJ1-2, with unresolved D. The CDR3 is 14 amino acids. Trimming stripped 0 bases from V and 1 base from J, with 7 bases between. CDR1 is SGHRS and CDR2 is YFSETQ in the germline V gene. The CDR3 nucleotides read TGCGCCAGCAGCTTGGCAACTAATAACTATGGCTACACCTTC. It is translated as CASSLATNNYGYTF.

The gene calls are TRBV6-1 and TRBJ1-4, with 8 bases that match TRBD1. This CDR3 comprises 15 residues. Germline V gene lookup returns CDR1 MNHNS and CDR2 SASEGT. J lost 0 bases, V lost 6 bases, and 3 bases had no gene match. The CDR3 DNA reads TGTGCCAGCAGGACAGGGGTTGCAACTAATGAAAAACTGTTTTTT. This translates into CASRTGVATNEKLFF.

The chain links TRBV6-6 to TRBJ1-5; TRBD1 is a possible D gene (6 bases). The CDR3 totals 15 residues. Trimming left V 7 bases short and J 6 bases short, with 19 bases between. Germline V gene data show CDR1 as MNHNY and CDR2 as SVGAGI (reference sequence). The CDR3 protein is CASTTRGASPQPQHF. As DNA, the CDR3 is TGTGCCAGCACAACACGGGGGGCAAGCCCTCAGCCCCAGCATTTT.

This clone showed up just a few times. The chain employs TRBV19 and TRBJ2-3; D tentatively reads TRBD1 or TRBD2 (5 bases each). This CDR3 spans 14 amino acids. V was trimmed by 9 bases and J by 4 bases, leaving 17 bases between them. Germline V lookup: CDR1 LNHDA, CDR2 SQIVND (reference sequence). The CDR3 DNA sequence: TGTGCCAGCTCTGACTTGGGACCAGCAGATACGCAGTATTTT. Protein: CASSDLGPADTQYF.

This clone appeared once. CDR3 nucleotides: TGTGCCAGCAGTGAGCGACAGTTTAGCACAGATACGCAGTATTTT. Translated, it gives CASSERQFSTDTQYF. The rearrangement uses TRBV2 and TRBJ2-3; D perhaps matches TRBD1 (5 bases). V lost 3 bases and J 0 bases, leaving 10 bases between the germline ends. CDR1 is SNHLY, CDR2 FYNNEI, per germline. The CDR3 extends over 15 amino acids. The full variable domain, with the rest looked up from reference TRBV2 and TRBJ2-3, is EPEVTQTPSHQVTQMGQEVILRCVPISNHLYFYWYRQILGQKVEFLVSFYNNEISEKSEIFDDQFSVERPDGSNFTLKIRSTKLEDSAMYFCASSERQFSTDTQYFGPGTRLTVL.

This chain uses TRBV6-5 with TRBJ2-7; D may be TRBD2 (5 bases). Germline V gene lookup returns CDR1 MNHEY and CDR2 SVGAGI. V was pared by 0 bases and J by 0 bases, with 12 bases between. The CDR3 has 16 residues. DNA of the CDR3: TGTGCCAGCAGTTACTCGATGTTGGGGAGCTCCTACGAGCAGTACTTC. As protein: CASSYSMLGSSYEQYF.

The chain has TRBV10-2 and TRBJ1-1; possibly TRBD1 for D (6 bases). The CDR3 is 13 amino acids. Deletions cut 8 bases from V and 5 bases from J, with 15 bases between. Germline V CDR1 and CDR2: WSHSY, SAAADI. CDR3 loop: CASSPDSVTEAFF. The CDR3 DNA sequence: TGCGCCAGCTCCCCGGACAGTGTAACTGAAGCTTTCTTT.

A single count supports this clone. V gene TRBV19 combines with J gene TRBJ1-2; D unclear. V lost 6 bases and J lost 5, with 19 bases in between. The CDR3 covers 15 residues. Germline CDR1 reads LNHDA; CDR2 reads SQIVND (reference sequence). In nucleotides, the CDR3 is TGTGCCAGTAGAACAGACACAGACGCTTTTTATGGCTACACCTTC. Its protein is CASRTDTDAFYGYTF.

The chain employs TRBV19 and TRBJ1-6; TRBD1 matches 8 bases. The CDR3 has 14 residues. Per the germline V gene, CDR1 is LNHDA and CDR2 is SQIVND (reference sequence). V lost 5 bases and J lost 15; bases outside the gene matches: 12. The CDR3 loop reads CASSAISTGVNLHF. In DNA form, the CDR3 reads TGTGCCAGTAGTGCCATCTCGACAGGGGTGAACCTCCACTTT.

J is TRBJ2-2 and V is TRBV5-5; TRBD1 matches at 7 bases. The CDR3 length is 16 residues. Germline values: CDR1 SGHKS, CDR2 YYEKEE (reference sequence). Trimming removed 1 base from V and 4 bases from J; junction bases left unmatched: 7. The CDR3 spells CASSLTDRVFTGELFF. Written as DNA, the CDR3 is TGTGCCAGCAGCTTGACCGACAGGGTTTTCACCGGGGAGCTGTTTTTT. The entire variable domain, with the rest obtained from reference TRBV5-5 and TRBJ2-2, is as follows: DAGVTQSPTHLIKTRGQQVTLRCSPISGHKSVSWYQQVLGQGPQFIFQYYEKEERGRGNFPDRFSARQFPNYSSELNVNALLLGDSALYLCASSLTDRVFTGELFFGEGSRLTVL.

This chain uses TRBV5-1 with TRBJ2-5, with 8 bases that match TRBD1. Germline CDR1 and CDR2: SGHRS and YFSETQ. The J segment lost 4 bases and the V segment lost 3 bases, leaving 5 bases of the junction unmatched. CDR3 length equals 14 residues. The CDR3 spells CASSSGQGPETQYF. Here the CDR3 DNA reads TGCGCCAGCAGCTCAGGACAGGGACCAGAGACCCAGTACTTC.

V and J are TRBV28 and TRBJ1-1, with D perhaps TRBD1 (5 bases). Germline V gene lookup returns CDR1 MDHEN and CDR2 SYDVKM. Trimming took 2 bases from V and 7 from J, leaving 11 bases between them. This CDR3 comprises 13 residues. CDR3 sequence: CASSLTQGGEAFF. CDR3 bases: TGTGCCAGCAGTTTAACCCAGGGCGGTGAAGCTTTCTTT. Variable domain in full (rest from reference TRBV28 and TRBJ1-1): DVKVTQSSRYLVKRTGEKVFLECVQDMDHENMFWYRQDPGLGLRLIYFSYDVKMKEKGDIPEGYSVSREKKERFSLILESASTNQTSMYLCASSLTQGGEAFFGQGTRLTVV.

CDR3 DNA: TGCGCCAGCAGCGTAGGACAGGGGTCCTCTGGAAACACCATATATTTT. Translation gives CASSVGQGSSGNTIYF. This chain connects TRBV5-1 to TRBJ1-3; 9 bases are shared with TRBD1. Germline-derived CDR1 and CDR2 are SGHRS and YFSETQ. The CDR3 is 16 residues long. Trimming cost V 4 bases and J 0 bases; bases outside gene matches: 5.

The gene calls are TRBV7-9 and TRBJ2-7; D is undetermined. Germline V gene lookup returns CDR1 SEHNR and CDR2 FQNEAQ (reference sequence). This CDR3 region has 15 residues. The ends were cut back, 4 bases at V and 7 bases at J, with 20 bases in the middle. The CDR3 spells CASSSQDLPYREQYF. In DNA form, the CDR3 reads TGTGCCAGCAGCTCCCAGGATCTCCCTTATAGGGAGCAGTACTTC.

This chain links TRBV5-6 with TRBJ1-3; D remains unclear. Trimming cost V 0 bases and J 2 bases, with 6 bases left between them. This CDR3 has 14 amino acids. From germline, CDR1 is SGHDT and CDR2 YYEEEE. CDR3: CASSLVGTGNTIYF. DNA for the CDR3: TGTGCCAGCAGCTTGGTGGGTACTGGAAACACCATATATTTT.

The chain carries TRBV5-1 and TRBJ2-5; D call uncertain. The CDR3 consists of 12 residues. Germline V gene lookup returns CDR1 SGHRS and CDR2 YFSETQ. The V gene lost 5 bases and the J gene lost 5 bases, with 10 bases spanning the gap. CDR3 sequence: CASRLDGETQYF. The CDR3 DNA reads TGCGCCAGCAGATTAGACGGGGAGACCCAGTACTTC.

V gene TRBV7-2 combines with J gene TRBJ2-7; D gene unclear. CDR1 is SGHTA and CDR2 is FQGNSA in the germline V gene. The CDR3 length is 13 residues. Trimming left V 1 base short and J 2 bases short, with 6 bases between. CDR3 bases: TGTGCCAGCAGCTTAGACTTTCCCTACGAGCAGTACTTC. Its translation is CASSLDFPYEQYF.

This chain joins TRBV28 and TRBJ2-4; TRBD1 aligns across 9 bases. The germline gives CDR1 MDHEN, CDR2 SYDVKM. The CDR3 loop spans 15 amino acids. V shed 2 bases and J 5 bases; nucleotides not matched to a gene: 4. The CDR3 coding sequence is TGTGCCAGCAGTTTAGGGACAGGGCAACAAAACATTCAGTACTTC. This translates into CASSLGTGQQNIQYF.

The chain uses TRBV6-1 and TRBJ1-6; D gene unclear. Germline-derived CDR1 and CDR2 are MNHNS and SASEGT. V was cut by 5 bases and J by 12 bases, with 20 bases left in between. The CDR3 runs 15 residues. The CDR3: CASSQEAETSIPLHF. CDR3 nucleotides: TGTGCCAGCAGTCAAGAGGCCGAAACCAGCATACCCCTCCACTTT.

The chain uses TRBV11-2 and TRBJ2-5; D call uncertain. The CDR3 runs 15 residues. Trimming took off 0 bases at V and 4 bases at J, with 12 bases between the two ends. The germline gives CDR1 SGHAT, CDR2 FQNNGV. This chain's CDR3 is CASSLDRNPRETQYF. The CDR3 bases are TGTGCCAGCAGCTTAGATCGGAATCCGAGAGAGACCCAGTACTTC.

On this clone itself: Additional DNA sequences in this sample encode the identical CDR3. This CDR3 is CASSSTSGTYEQYF. CDR3 in DNA: TGTGCCAGCAGTTCAACTAGCGGTACCTACGAGCAGTACTTC. This chain connects TRBV6-6 to TRBJ2-7, with 8 bases lining up with TRBD2. Germline V CDR1 and CDR2: MNHNY, SVGAGI (reference sequence). V dropped 4 bases and J dropped 2; count of bases not matched to a gene: 4. The CDR3 consists of 14 residues.

The chain recombines TRBV6-1 with TRBJ2-7; D is uncertain. Trimming took 6 bases from V and 3 from J, leaving 15 bases between them. CDR1 and CDR2 from the germline V gene are MNHNS and SASEGT. This CDR3 comprises 14 residues. The CDR3 coding sequence is TGTGCCAGCAGCTTCTCTACACGGAGCTACGAGCAGTACTTC. Protein: CASSFSTRSYEQYF.

This clone has only one observation. V and J are TRBV6-1 and TRBJ1-1; D gene unclear. Germline CDR1 reads MNHNS; CDR2 reads SASEGT. V lost 7 bases and J 1 base, leaving 10 bases between the germline ends. The CDR3 length is 13 residues. The CDR3 nucleotides are TGTGCCAGCAACCGACTGGGGAACACTGAAGCTTTCTTT. It specifies CASNRLGNTEAFF.

V is TRBV2 and J is TRBJ1-2; D is uncertain. The germline V gene encodes CDR1 SNHLY and CDR2 FYNNEI. Trimming removed 5 bases from V and 4 bases from J, with 11 bases in between. This CDR3 spans 13 amino acids. The CDR3 loop is CASSSSRVYGYTF. Written as DNA, the CDR3 is TGTGCCAGCAGTTCGAGCCGGGTCTATGGCTACACCTTC. Based on the CDR3 plus reference TRBV2 and TRBJ1-2, the full variable domain is EPEVTQTPSHQVTQMGQEVILRCVPISNHLYFYWYRQILGQKVEFLVSFYNNEISEKSEIFDDQFSVERPDGSNFTLKIRSTKLEDSAMYFCASSSSRVYGYTFGSGTRLTVV.